The 6 T cell receptor beta chains below come from one sample, sequenced in a study of spatial heterogeneity in lung cancer. TCRdb re-derived calls from the 5' RACE reads in MiXCR, one entry per CDR3 protein. In the table there are 43,000 or so distinct CDR3 sequences, approximately 6.2% of which are singletons. Time point given: sample taken at primary tumor resection. The specimen was PBMCs, collected at surgery. These receptors were taken from a female donor with early-stage non-small cell lung cancer.

This clonotype occurred many times. The chain couples TRBV12-3 or TRBV12-4 to TRBJ1-5, with D tentatively TRBD1 (5 bases). V lost 5 bases to trimming and J lost 3 bases, with 11 bases between them. There are 14 residues in the CDR3. The CDR3 here is CASSQGQVNQPQHF. As DNA, the CDR3 is TGTGCCAGCAGTCAAGGACAAGTCAATCAGCCCCAGCATTTT.

The CDR3 DNA follows: TGCGCCAGCAGCTTCAGAGCGGGAACGAACACCGGGGAGCTGTTTTTT. It encodes CASSFRAGTNTGELFF. The chain is built from TRBV5-1 and TRBJ2-2; 7 bases match TRBD2. The germline V gene encodes CDR1 SGHRS and CDR2 YFSETQ. V shed 2 bases, J shed 0 bases, and the junction held 4 bases outside the gene matches. This CDR3 spans 16 amino acids.

Remarks on this clonotype: At one end the junction does not follow the germline gene, possibly because of a read error. The chain combines TRBV6-5 with TRBJ1-5, with D perhaps matching TRBD1 (5 bases). The V gene's germline CDR1 is MNHEY and CDR2 SVGAGI. The CDR3 is 14 amino acids. DNA for the CDR3: TGTGCCAGCAGGGATTGGGGCAGCAATCGGCCCCAGCATTTT. Encoded protein: CASRDWGSNRPQHF.

At least ten counts were recorded for this clonotype. The chain carries TRBV5-6 and TRBJ2-2; a weak D match, TRBD2 (6 bases). V was shortened by 4 bases and J by 0 bases, with 10 bases between the two germline ends. This CDR3 comprises 15 residues. Germline V gene sequence: CDR1 SGHDT, CDR2 YYEEEE. The CDR3 is CASSRLESNTGELFF. The CDR3 DNA sequence: TGTGCCAGCAGCAGACTAGAATCGAACACCGGGGAGCTGTTTTTT.

This clonotype was seen a few times. The rearrangement joins TRBV7-9 to TRBJ1-3; D not certain. Germline V gives CDR1 SEHNR, CDR2 FQNEAQ (reference sequence). Trimming pared 2 bases from V and 0 bases from J, leaving 5 bases between. CDR3 length: 14 amino acids. The CDR3 region has the DNA TGTGCCAGCAGCTTACGTGACTCTGGAAACACCATATATTTT. Translation gives CASSLRDSGNTIYF.

This clonotype was seen ten or more times. V gene TRBV9 combines with J gene TRBJ2-3; the D is unclear. This CDR3 spans 13 amino acids. In germline, CDR1 is SGDLS, CDR2 YYNGEE. V lost 3 bases to trimming and J lost 2 bases, with 7 bases between them. CDR3 sequence reads: CASSGQNTDTQYF. CDR3 nucleotides: TGTGCCAGCAGCGGGCAAAACACAGATACGCAGTATTTT.